This T cell receptor (beta chain) originates from a study of blood T cell repertoires in COVID-19. The overall study: T cells, B-cell-depleted T cells, or PBMCs supplied cDNA or gDNA.

The authors' processing: How many nucleated cells were present was estimated from reference gene primer amplification. The assay was immunoSEQ multiplex PCR, and TCRdb's table has in-frame clones only and misses some. V and J calls and clone size come straight from that table; D and trimming were deduced from the DNA. The repertoire holds around 130,000 clones, with approximately 84% as singletons. Germline assignment: CDR1 ENHRY and CDR2 SYGVKD. This CDR3 comprises 15 residues. The junction had 6 bases not matched to a gene; V was cut back by 0 bases and J by 5 bases. What was sequenced was peripheral blood. This sequence was found in a woman aged 45 to 65 who had recovered from COVID-19. The rearrangement links TRBV10-3 to TRBJ1-2, with TRBD1 matching over 7 bases. The CDR3: CAISESQGEIYGYTF. CDR3 nucleotide sequence: TGTGCCATCAGTGAGTCGCAGGGGGAAATATATGGCTACACCTTC.